This T cell receptor (beta chain) was sequenced during a study of cytomegalovirus exposure and HLA in healthy donors. Study-wide findings and caveats: Most observed TCR sequences were rare, whereas some public TCRs were detected in many donors.

Trimming pared 1 base from V and 0 bases from J, leaving 7 bases between. The CDR3 spans 16 residues. Germline lookup yields CDR1 MNHNS and CDR2 SASEGT. Points on this clone: Its antigen is not identified.

Only in-frame clones appear in the TCRdb table, and some are missing; sequencing was by immunoSEQ multiplex PCR. Of about 180,000 clones in the sample, 85% were seen once. The sequence came from a man in his late teens or twenties in good health and CMV-seropositive. The sequencing sample was made of PBMCs. V gene TRBV6-1 combines with J gene TRBJ2-6; D not certain. CDR3 sequence: CASSEEPGSGANVLTF. The CDR3 DNA follows: TGTGCCAGCAGTGAAGAACCGGGCTCTGGGGCCAACGTCCTGACTTTC.